The 4 T cell receptor beta chains given below trace back to one sample, sequenced in a study of PD-L1 blockade in urothelial cancer. Generated by immunoSEQ multiplex PCR, the TCRdb table keeps only in-frame clones and is missing some. The repertoire holds some 120,000 clones, with roughly 90% as singletons. Sample time point: peripheral blood 6 weeks after treatment start. The sample was PBMCs, taken around atezolizumab (anti-PD-L1) treatment. Receptors were obtained from a man between 60 and 75 years old with urothelial cancer.

V is TRBV7-6 and J is TRBJ2-5; 7 bases are a match to TRBD2. CDR1 is SGHVS and CDR2 is FNYEAQ in the germline V gene. The V segment lost 1 base and the J segment 5 bases; nucleotides outside the gene matches: 7. This CDR3 is 15 amino acids long. The CDR3 loop is CASSLGAGVGETQYF. The CDR3 DNA reads as TGTGCCAGCAGCTTAGGGGCGGGAGTAGGTGAGACCCAGTACTTC.

This sequence joins TRBV6-6 and TRBJ2-5, with TRBD2 matching over 8 bases. Trimming at V came to 6 bases and at J to 0 bases, leaving 9 bases not matched to a gene. Germline assignment: CDR1 MNHNY and CDR2 SVGAGI (reference sequence). The CDR3 has 16 residues. CDR3 in amino acids: CASRDAPAGDQETQYF. In nucleotides, the CDR3 is TGTGCCAGCAGGGATGCCCCAGCGGGGGACCAAGAGACCCAGTACTTC.

This chain joins TRBV6-1 and TRBJ1-4, with 8 bases aligning to TRBD1. This CDR3 has 14 amino acids. Germline CDR1 and CDR2: MNHNS and SASEGT. J lost 4 bases, V lost 6 bases, and 4 bases had no gene match. CDR3 sequence reads: CASRVTGGNEKLFF. CDR3 sequence (DNA): TGTGCCAGCAGAGTAACAGGGGGTAATGAAAAACTGTTTTTT.

The chain joins TRBV4-3 to TRBJ1-6; no clear D. Trimming left V 1 base short and J 0 bases short, with 7 bases between. The CDR3 contains 16 residues. Germline loops: CDR1 LGHNA, CDR2 YSLEER. The CDR3 coding sequence is TGCGCCAGCAGCCAAGTCCCGAGCTCCTATAATTCACCCCTCCACTTT. Translation: CASSQVPSSYNSPLHF.